These 13 T cell receptor beta chains were all obtained from the same sample, sequenced in a study of Graves' ophthalmopathy and Graves' hyperthyroidism. For repertoire sequencing, the TCR beta CDR3 regions were amplified from RNA transcripts. A first-round RT-PCR used HTBI primers, followed by a second-round multiplex PCR. One entry per CDR3 protein results from TCRdb running MiXCR on the multiplex PCR reads. The sample shows over a million distinct CDR3 sequences, about two fifths of them seen only once. Sequences were obtained from peripheral blood or thyroid tissue (not recorded which). These receptor sequences come from an adult man with Graves' hyperthyroidism.

The sample holds a few counts of this clonotype. The chain recombines TRBV5-1 with TRBJ2-6, with TRBD1 as a possible D gene (6 bases). This CDR3 spans 16 amino acids. Germline CDR1 reads SGHRS; CDR2 reads YFSETQ. The germline V and J ends were trimmed by 4 bases and 1 base, with 12 bases remaining between them. The CDR3 DNA sequence: TGCGCCAGCAGCCCCGAAGGGGGTTCTGGGGCCAACGTCCTGACTTTC. This translates into CASSPEGGSGANVLTF.

The genes are TRBV28 and TRBJ1-2; D unresolved. CDR1 is MDHEN, CDR2 SYDVKM, per germline. Between the trimmed V and J ends, which lost 4 bases and 4 bases, there was a span of 7 bases. This CDR3 is built from 12 residues. The CDR3 DNA reads as TGTGCCAGCAGTTCACACATCTATGGCTACACCTTC. This encodes CASSSHIYGYTF.

This clonotype came up many times. This chain joins TRBV29-1 and TRBJ1-2; no definite D call. Trimming removed 3 bases at V and 5 bases at J, with 7 bases between. CDR1 and CDR2 (germline): SQVTM, ANQGSEA. The CDR3 runs to 11 residues. CDR3 region: CSVEEGYGYTF. In nucleotides, the CDR3 is TGCAGCGTTGAGGAGGGATATGGCTACACCTTC.

Comment on this clonotype: Just one base apart from a much larger clone, this may be a read error. The chain links TRBV25-1 to TRBJ2-5; 7 bases agree with TRBD1. The length of the CDR3 is 14 residues. J lost 5 bases, V lost 6 bases, and 9 bases had no gene match. Germline V gene sequence: CDR1 MGHDK, CDR2 SYGVNS. The CDR3 protein is CASSDRVGGETQYF. In DNA, the CDR3 is TGTGCCAGCAGCGACAGGGTGGGTGGGGAGACCCAGTACTTC.

CDR3 protein: CASSPSGQTTEAFF. In DNA, the CDR3 is TGTGCCAGCAGCCCAAGCGGACAGACCACTGAAGCTTTCTTT. The chain recombines TRBV13 with TRBJ1-1; tentatively, D is TRBD1 (6 bases). The CDR3 is 14 residues long. Per germline, CDR1 PRHDT and CDR2 FYEKMQ (reference sequence). Trimming left V 5 bases short and J 4 bases short, with 14 bases between. Full variable domain (outside the CDR3, taken from reference TRBV13 and TRBJ1-1): AAGVIQSPRHLIKEKRETATLKCYPIPRHDTVYWYQQGPGQDPQFLISFYEKMQSDKGSIPDRFSAQQFSDYHSELNMSSLELGDSALYFCASSPSGQTTEAFFGQGTRLTVV.

The rearrangement uses TRBV19 and TRBJ2-5; 10 nucleotides align to TRBD2. The CDR3 contains 14 residues. Trimming cost V 4 bases and J 5 bases; bases outside gene matches: 4. Germline V lookup: CDR1 LNHDA, CDR2 SQIVND (reference sequence). The CDR3 nucleotides read TGTGCCAGTAGTACTAGCGGGAGTACGGAGACCCAGTACTTC. Its translation is CASSTSGSTETQYF.

This chain links TRBV12-3 or TRBV12-4 with TRBJ1-1; D gene unclear. Trimming removed 3 bases from V and 0 bases from J, with 14 bases in between. The CDR3 loop spans 16 amino acids. The CDR3 reads CASSFFYSDMNTEAFF. The CDR3 nucleotides are TGTGCCAGCAGTTTTTTCTATAGCGACATGAACACTGAAGCTTTCTTT.

This clonotype has a count of ten or more. The chain links TRBV7-2 to TRBJ2-2, with D perhaps matching TRBD1 (5 bases). V lost 6 bases to trimming and J lost 7 bases, with 15 bases between them. CDR1 is SGHTA and CDR2 is FQGNSA in the germline V gene. The CDR3 totals 14 residues. CDR3 amino acids: CASRHNQGIGELFF. The CDR3 DNA follows: TGTGCCAGCAGACACAATCAGGGAATCGGGGAGCTGTTTTTT.

This chain connects TRBV20-1 to TRBJ2-7; TRBD1 matches 9 bases. The trim removed 8 bases at V and 5 bases at J, leaving 4 bases unmatched. Germline V CDR1 and CDR2: DFQATT, SNEGSKA (reference sequence). CDR3 length equals 11 residues. The CDR3 protein is CSWDRANEQYF. In DNA, the CDR3 is TGCAGTTGGGACAGGGCCAACGAGCAGTACTTC.

This chain connects TRBV7-3 to TRBJ2-7; D possibly corresponds to TRBD2 (6 bases). This CDR3 contains 17 residues. The V end lost 5 bases, the J end lost 1 base, and 21 bases lay between the germline ends. Germline assignment: CDR1 SGHTA and CDR2 FQGTGA. CDR3 in DNA: TGTGCCAGCAGCCTACCCCCTAGGAGGGAGTGGTCCTACGAGCAGTACTTC. Translating it yields CASSLPPRREWSYEQYF. Supplemented by reference TRBV7-3 and TRBJ2-7, the full variable domain reads GAGVSQTPSNKVTEKGKYVELRCDPISGHTALYWYRQSLGQGPEFLIYFQGTGAADDSGLPNDRFFAVRPEGSVSTLKIQRTERGDSAVYLCASSLPPRREWSYEQYFGPGTRLTVT.

Many counts were recorded for this clonotype. The chain carries TRBV7-9 and TRBJ1-6; TRBD1 is a possible D gene (5 bases). The CDR3 is made up of 14 amino acids. Germline CDR1 SEHNR, CDR2 FQNEAQ (reference sequence). Between the trimmed V and J ends, which lost 5 bases and 8 bases, there was a span of 13 bases. Here the CDR3 reads CASSLTKGHSPLHF. Here the CDR3 DNA reads TGTGCCAGCAGCCTTACCAAGGGGCATTCACCCCTCCACTTT.

This clonotype was observed many times. The chain recombines TRBV20-1 with TRBJ1-5; D is unresolved. The CDR3 length is 13 residues. Germline CDR1 is DFQATT and CDR2 is SNEGSKA (reference sequence). The V gene lost 5 bases and the J gene lost 4 bases, with 12 bases spanning the gap. In DNA, the CDR3 is TGCAGTGCTGCCGACGGAATAAATCAGCCCCAGCATTTT. It is translated as CSAADGINQPQHF.

This clonotype was detected many times. The chain joins TRBV10-2 to TRBJ1-1, with 9 nucleotides matching TRBD1. V dropped 4 bases and J dropped 6; count of bases not matched to a gene: 9. From germline, CDR1 is WSHSY and CDR2 SAAADI. CDR3 size: 15 residues. For the CDR3, the DNA is TGCGCCAGCAGTGGCAAAGACAGGGGGGCCTCTGAAGCTTTCTTT. It codes for CASSGKDRGASEAFF.